The 15 T cell receptor beta chains in this list originate from one sample, sequenced in a study of blood T cell repertoires in COVID-19. Clones were sequenced by immunoSEQ multiplex PCR, and TCRdb holds only the in-frame ones, with some missing. The sample consists of about 140,000 clones, 70% to 90% of them appearing once. The sequenced sample consisted of peripheral blood. These TCRs come from a woman older than 75 with acute or convalescent COVID-19.

The chain has TRBV6-1 and TRBJ1-4, with D perhaps matching TRBD1 (6 bases). V was trimmed by 2 bases and J by 7 bases, leaving 20 bases between them. CDR3 length: 17 amino acids. The germline V gene encodes CDR1 MNHNS and CDR2 SASEGT. The CDR3 region has the DNA TGTGCCAGCAGTGAATTAACAGGGAGAGGTTCCGGTGAAAAACTGTTTTTT. This translates into CASSELTGRGSGEKLFF.

This clone was observed a single time. This rearrangement joins TRBV18 to TRBJ1-1; 10 positions agree with TRBD1. The CDR3 extends over 16 amino acids. Per the germline V gene, CDR1 is KGHSH and CDR2 is LQKENI. The trim removed 2 bases at V and 0 bases at J, leaving 3 bases unmatched. The DNA of the CDR3 is TGTGCCAGCTCACCAGGACAGGGGGATATGAACACTGAAGCTTTCTTT. Residues: CASSPGQGDMNTEAFF.

V gene TRBV18 combines with J gene TRBJ2-2, with D perhaps TRBD2 (7 bases). CDR1 KGHSH and CDR2 LQKENI come from the germline V gene. The length of the CDR3 is 18 residues. Deletions cut 6 bases from V and 0 bases from J, with 20 bases between. The CDR3 DNA reads as TGTGCCAGCTCGTCCTTAGGGGCGGGGGCTCCGAACACCGGGGAGCTGTTTTTT. Amino acids: CASSSLGAGAPNTGELFF.

The DNA for the CDR3 is TGTGCCAGTAGTATAGCCAGGGGGAGCAATGAGCAGTTCTTC. The encoded protein is CASSIARGSNEQFF. The chain is built from TRBV19 and TRBJ2-1; 7 bases align to TRBD1. V trimming: 1 base; J trimming: 6 bases; junction bases outside the gene matches: 3. This CDR3 is built from 14 residues. CDR1 and CDR2 (germline): LNHDA, SQIVND (reference sequence).

The chain uses TRBV7-9 and TRBJ1-1; 8 nucleotides match TRBD1. The length of the CDR3 is 14 residues. The ends lost 3 bases at V and 7 bases at J; junction bases unmatched: 7. CDR1 is SEHNR, CDR2 FQNEAQ, per germline (reference sequence). Here the CDR3 reads CASSLSGGGDEAFF. The CDR3 coding sequence is TGTGCCAGCAGCTTGTCAGGGGGCGGAGATGAAGCTTTCTTT.

J is TRBJ2-1 and V is TRBV5-1; TRBD2 agrees at 10 bases. The CDR3 covers 15 residues. Germline values: CDR1 SGHRS, CDR2 YFSETQ. V was clipped by 1 base and J by 8 bases; unmatched bases: 6. CDR3 loop: CASSLPAGGPDEQFF. The CDR3 DNA follows: TGCGCCAGCAGCTTGCCAGCGGGGGGGCCGGATGAGCAGTTCTTC.

The chain links TRBV5-4 to TRBJ2-3; 7 positions match TRBD1. Germline V gene sequence: CDR1 SGHNT, CDR2 YYREEE (reference sequence). This CDR3 spans 15 amino acids. After removal of 6 bases from V and 0 bases from J, the junction contained 7 bases not matched to a gene. The CDR3 protein is CASNSGTASTDTQYF. In DNA form, the CDR3 reads TGTGCCAGCAACTCCGGGACAGCTAGCACAGATACGCAGTATTTT.

The CDR3 DNA sequence: TGTGCCAGCAGCCCCCCTGTGGGACTAGCGGATACGCAGTATTTT. It codes for CASSPPVGLADTQYF. The chain uses TRBV11-1 and TRBJ2-3; 10 nucleotides line up with TRBD2. Per germline, CDR1 SGHAT and CDR2 FQDESV (reference sequence). The CDR3 covers 15 residues. Trimming cost V 5 bases and J 6 bases; bases outside gene matches: 8.

This chain links TRBV18 with TRBJ1-2; 9 bases match TRBD1. The ends lost 3 bases at V and 0 bases at J; junction bases unmatched: 2. In germline, CDR1 is KGHSH, CDR2 LQKENI. The CDR3 sequence is 15 residues long. CDR3 sequence: CASSPGQGANYGYTF. The CDR3 nucleotides read TGTGCCAGCTCACCGGGACAGGGAGCTAACTATGGCTACACCTTC.

This chain joins TRBV24-1 and TRBJ2-1; 8 nucleotides line up with TRBD1. Germline V gives CDR1 KGHDR, CDR2 SFDVKD. This CDR3 has 16 residues. V lost 2 bases and J lost 3; bases outside the gene matches: 5. The CDR3 here is CATSDSGTGNYNEQFF. The CDR3 coding sequence is TGTGCCACCAGTGATTCGGGGACAGGAAACTACAATGAGCAGTTCTTC.

The chain is built from TRBV4-1 and TRBJ1-2; 9 bases fit TRBD1. The germline CDR1 and CDR2 sequences are MGHRA and YSYEKL. The junction had 6 bases not matched to a gene; V was cut back by 3 bases and J by 4 bases. The length of the CDR3 is 15 residues. The CDR3 protein is CASSQGQGGSYGYTF. The CDR3 DNA follows: TGCGCCAGCAGCCAGGGACAGGGAGGTAGCTATGGCTACACCTTC.

The genes are TRBV5-1 and TRBJ1-4, with no clear D. The V end was cut by 2 bases, the J end by 0 bases, with 5 bases between. The CDR3 covers 14 residues. In germline, CDR1 is SGHRS, CDR2 YFSETQ. The CDR3, as DNA: TGCGCCAGCAGCTTAACGGCAACTAATGAAAAACTGTTTTTT. It specifies CASSLTATNEKLFF.

The rearrangement uses TRBV7-9 and TRBJ2-3, with 10 bases lining up with TRBD2. This CDR3 is built from 15 residues. From germline, CDR1 is SEHNR and CDR2 FQNEAQ (reference sequence). J lost 1 base, V lost 5 bases, and 3 bases had no gene match. The CDR3 spells CASSTLAGGTDTQYF. Here the CDR3 DNA reads TGTGCCAGCAGCACCCTAGCGGGGGGCACAGATACGCAGTATTTT.

This chain links TRBV19 with TRBJ1-1, with D possibly being TRBD1 (6 bases). Trimming took 10 bases from V and 1 from J, leaving 22 bases between them. This CDR3 is built from 16 residues. Germline CDR1 reads LNHDA; CDR2 reads SQIVND (reference sequence). The CDR3 bases are TGTGCCACCAAGGGGTGGGGGCAAGGAGGGAACACTGAAGCTTTCTTT. Translating it yields CATKGWGQGGNTEAFF.

The genes are TRBV5-1 and TRBJ2-2, with a possible D match to TRBD1 (6 bases). Germline V gene lookup returns CDR1 SGHRS and CDR2 YFSETQ. The CDR3 is 16 residues long. With 3 bases removed from V and 2 bases from J, the gap between germline ends came to 14 bases. The CDR3 loop reads CASSYRQVANTGELFF. Here the CDR3 DNA reads TGCGCCAGCAGCTACCGACAGGTAGCAAACACCGGGGAGCTGTTTTTT.